The TCR beta chain described here comes from a study of blood T cell repertoires in COVID-19. Study-wide background: Spain, Italy and the United States supplied samples that represented acute and convalescent COVID-19. Sample material is recorded as cDNA or gDNA derived from T cells, B-cell-depleted T cells, or PBMCs.

This CDR3 is 15 amino acids long. Germline V lookup: CDR1 GTSNPN, CDR2 SVGIG (reference sequence). The J segment lost 1 base and the V segment lost 5 bases, leaving 6 bases of the junction unmatched. The table lists this clone with a few counts. Original data processing: Researchers report that nucleated cell counts were estimated from reference gene primer amplification. The table came from immunoSEQ multiplex PCR; TCRdb's copy has only in-frame clones and leaves some out. Clone size and V and J calls were adopted from that table, with D and trimming inferred from the DNA. The repertoire holds under 100,000 clones, with roughly 87% as singletons.

V is TRBV30 and J is TRBJ1-1, with TRBD1 matching 11 bases. The sample taken for sequencing was peripheral blood. The sequence came from a man in his fifties with acute or convalescent COVID-19. In DNA form, the CDR3 reads TGTGCCTGGTCCGGGACAGGGGGTCGGAACACTGAAGCTTTCTTT. It specifies CAWSGTGGRNTEAFF.